The clone carrying this T cell receptor beta chain was recorded at least ten times. What it recognizes is unknown. This entry is derived from a study of breast tumors, draining lymph nodes, adjacent tissues. Findings and caveats of the study: Tumor and nontumor repertoires were significantly more similar in luminal-like than in basal-like breast cancer. The data were judged consistent with most tumor T cells coming from lymph node and expanding in tumor. Compared with lymph nodes, tumors were less diverse; compared with nontumor tissue, more.

TCRdb processed the multiplex PCR reads anew with MiXCR; each CDR3 protein has one entry. The sample carries roughly 220,000 distinct CDR3 sequences, 30% to 35% recorded once. The CDR3 has 15 amino acids. Per germline, CDR1 SGHTS and CDR2 YDEGEE. V lost 5 bases and J lost 3; bases outside the gene matches: 5. Axillary draining lymph nodes of breast cancer patients supplied the node samples. This receptor was obtained from a female donor with breast cancer. Some clones in this sample may be carry-over from other donors' samples. This chain connects TRBV5-8 to TRBJ2-3; TRBD1 matches 11 bases. Material: axillary lymph node tissue. CDR3 sequence: CASSSGQGATDTQYF. The CDR3, as DNA: TGTGCCAGCAGTTCAGGACAGGGGGCAACAGATACGCAGTATTTT.